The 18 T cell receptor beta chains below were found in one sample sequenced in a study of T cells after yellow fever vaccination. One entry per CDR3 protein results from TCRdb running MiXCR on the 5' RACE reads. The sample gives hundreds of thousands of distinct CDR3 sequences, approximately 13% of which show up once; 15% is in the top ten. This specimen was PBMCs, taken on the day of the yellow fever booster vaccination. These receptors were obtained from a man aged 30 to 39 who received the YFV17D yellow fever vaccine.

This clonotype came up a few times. The chain's CDR3 is CASSVGPGLGSNEQFF. The CDR3, as DNA: TGTGCCAGCAGCGTCGGACCGGGACTAGGTAGCAATGAGCAGTTCTTC. V usage is TRBV3-1 and J usage is TRBJ2-1, with 8 bases lining up with TRBD2. Per germline, CDR1 LGHDT and CDR2 YNNKEL (reference sequence). The length of the CDR3 is 16 residues. V lost 5 bases to trimming and J lost 6 bases; unmatched junction nucleotides: 12.

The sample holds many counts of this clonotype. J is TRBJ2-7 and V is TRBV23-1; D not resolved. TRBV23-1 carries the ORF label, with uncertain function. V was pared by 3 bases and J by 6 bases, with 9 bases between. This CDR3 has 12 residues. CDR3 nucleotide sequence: TGCGCCAGCAGTCATTCCAATTTCGAGCAGTACTTC. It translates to CASSHSNFEQYF.

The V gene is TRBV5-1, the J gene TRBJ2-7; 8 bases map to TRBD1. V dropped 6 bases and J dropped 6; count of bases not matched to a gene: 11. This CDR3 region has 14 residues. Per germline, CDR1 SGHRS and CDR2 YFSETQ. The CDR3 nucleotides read TGCGCCAGCACGCCGCCGACAGGGGTTGGCGAGCAGTACTTC. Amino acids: CASTPPTGVGEQYF.

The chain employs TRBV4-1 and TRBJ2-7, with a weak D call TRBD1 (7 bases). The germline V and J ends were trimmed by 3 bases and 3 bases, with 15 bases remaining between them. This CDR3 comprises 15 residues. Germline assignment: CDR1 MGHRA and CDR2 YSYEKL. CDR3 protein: CASSQGGQIGYEQYF. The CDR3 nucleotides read TGCGCCAGCAGCCAGGGGGGACAGATCGGCTACGAGCAGTACTTC.

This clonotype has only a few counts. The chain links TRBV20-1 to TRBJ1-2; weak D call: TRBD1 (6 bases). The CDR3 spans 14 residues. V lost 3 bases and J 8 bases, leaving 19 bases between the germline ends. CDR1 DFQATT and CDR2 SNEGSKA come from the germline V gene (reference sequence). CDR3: CSASIARDIRGYTF. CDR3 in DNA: TGCAGTGCTAGTATTGCCAGGGACATTCGCGGCTACACCTTC.

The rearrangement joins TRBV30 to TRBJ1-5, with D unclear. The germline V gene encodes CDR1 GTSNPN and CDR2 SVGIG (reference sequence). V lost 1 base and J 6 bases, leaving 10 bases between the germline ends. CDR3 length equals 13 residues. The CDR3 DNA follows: TGTGCCTGGAGTGAACTCCCGGGTCAGCCCCAGCATTTT. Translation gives CAWSELPGQPQHF. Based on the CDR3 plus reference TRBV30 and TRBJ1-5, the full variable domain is SQTIHQWPATLVQPVGSPLSLECTVEGTSNPNLYWYRQAAGRGLQLLFYSVGIGQISSEVPQNLSASRPQDRQFILSSKKLLLSDSGFYLCAWSELPGQPQHFGDGTRLSIL.

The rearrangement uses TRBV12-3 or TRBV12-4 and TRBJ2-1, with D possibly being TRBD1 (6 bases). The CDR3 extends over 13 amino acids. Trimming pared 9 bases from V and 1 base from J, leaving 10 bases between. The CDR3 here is CASLDRSYNEQFF. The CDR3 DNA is TGTGCCAGTCTTGACAGGTCCTACAATGAGCAGTTCTTC.

This CDR3 reads CAAKGTGGRTDTQYF. CDR3 in DNA: TGTGCCGCCAAGGGCACCGGGGGCCGCACAGATACGCAGTATTTT. V gene TRBV15 combines with J gene TRBJ2-3, with D possibly being TRBD1 or TRBD2 (6 bases each). The CDR3 spans 15 residues. Germline V gene data show CDR1 as LNHNV and CDR2 as YYDKDF (reference sequence). The V and J ends lost 11 bases and 1 base respectively, with 19 bases between them.

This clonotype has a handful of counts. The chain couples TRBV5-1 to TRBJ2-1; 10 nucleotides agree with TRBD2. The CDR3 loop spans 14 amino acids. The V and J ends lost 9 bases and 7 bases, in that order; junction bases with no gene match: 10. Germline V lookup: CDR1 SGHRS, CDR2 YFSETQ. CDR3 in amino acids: CAMFASGSWNEQFF. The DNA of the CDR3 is TGCGCCATGTTCGCTAGCGGGAGTTGGAATGAGCAGTTCTTC.

CDR3 protein: CATNSGRTDTQYF. The CDR3, as DNA: TGTGCCACGAATAGCGGTCGCACAGATACGCAGTATTTT. V usage is TRBV10-3 and J usage is TRBJ2-3, with a possible D match to TRBD2 (6 bases). V dropped 10 bases and J dropped 1 base, with 12 bases sitting between them. This CDR3 spans 13 amino acids. Germline V CDR1 and CDR2: ENHRY, SYGVKD.

CDR3 nucleotide sequence: TGTGCCAGCAGCCCTGGGCCGGGACAGTACAATGAGCAGTTCTTC. This gives the protein CASSPGPGQYNEQFF. The chain employs TRBV7-2 and TRBJ2-1, with 7 bases that match TRBD1. Germline CDR1 is SGHTA and CDR2 is FQGNSA. V lost 5 bases, J lost 4 bases, and 8 bases stayed unmatched. The CDR3 sequence is 15 residues long.

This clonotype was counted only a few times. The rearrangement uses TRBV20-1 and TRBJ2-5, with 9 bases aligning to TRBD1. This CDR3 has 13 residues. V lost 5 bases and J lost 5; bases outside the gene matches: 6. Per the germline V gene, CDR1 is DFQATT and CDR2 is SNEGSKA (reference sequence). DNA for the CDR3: TGCAGTGCTGTTTACAGGGGGCGGGAGACCCAGTACTTC. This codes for CSAVYRGRETQYF.

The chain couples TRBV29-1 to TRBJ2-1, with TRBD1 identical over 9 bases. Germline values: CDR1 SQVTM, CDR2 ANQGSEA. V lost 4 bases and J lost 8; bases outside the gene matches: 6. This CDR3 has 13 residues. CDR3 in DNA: TGCAGCGTTGGAGGGGGACAGGGCGATGAGCAGTTCTTC. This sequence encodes CSVGGGQGDEQFF.

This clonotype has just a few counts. The CDR3 sequence is CASSYSLGTKETQYF. In DNA, the CDR3 is TGTGCCAGCAGTTACTCGTTAGGCACGAAAGAGACCCAGTACTTC. V usage is TRBV6-5 and J usage is TRBJ2-5, with no clear D. This CDR3 contains 15 residues. V was clipped by 0 bases and J by 3 bases, with 11 bases between them. Germline V gene sequence: CDR1 MNHEY, CDR2 SVGAGI.

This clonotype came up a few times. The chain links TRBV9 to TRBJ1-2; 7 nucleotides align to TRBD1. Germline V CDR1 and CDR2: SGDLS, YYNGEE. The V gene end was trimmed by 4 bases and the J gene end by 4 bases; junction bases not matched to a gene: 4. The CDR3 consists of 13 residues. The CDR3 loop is CASSTTGTYGYTF. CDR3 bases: TGTGCCAGCAGCACGACAGGGACCTATGGCTACACCTTC. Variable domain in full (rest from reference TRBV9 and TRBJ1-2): DSGVTQTPKHLITATGQRVTLRCSPRSGDLSVYWYQQSLDQGLQFLIQYYNGEERAKGNILERFSAQQFPDLHSELNLSSLELGDSALYFCASSTTGTYGYTFGSGTRLTVV.

In DNA form, the CDR3 reads TGTGCCAGCGCTAAAGCGGGGGGGAATCAGCCCCAGCATTTT. Residues: CASAKAGGNQPQHF. The chain carries TRBV5-5 and TRBJ1-5; tentative D call: TRBD1 (5 bases). Germline values: CDR1 SGHKS, CDR2 YYEKEE (reference sequence). The CDR3 has 14 amino acids. V shed 7 bases and J shed 4 bases, with 15 bases lying between them.

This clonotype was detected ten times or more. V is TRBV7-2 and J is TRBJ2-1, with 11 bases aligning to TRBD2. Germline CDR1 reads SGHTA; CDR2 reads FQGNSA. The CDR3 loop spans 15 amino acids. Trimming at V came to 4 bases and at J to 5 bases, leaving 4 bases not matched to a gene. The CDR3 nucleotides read TGTGCCAGCAGCTCGGGACTAGCGGTTAACAATGAGCAGTTCTTC. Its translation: CASSSGLAVNNEQFF.

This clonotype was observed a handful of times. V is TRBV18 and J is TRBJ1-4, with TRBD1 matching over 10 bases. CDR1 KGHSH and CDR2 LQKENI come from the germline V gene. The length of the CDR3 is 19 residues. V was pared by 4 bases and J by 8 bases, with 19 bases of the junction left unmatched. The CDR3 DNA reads TGTGCCAGCTCACTACTCAGCGGGACAGGGGCCCCGGAACGGGAAAAACTGTTTTTT. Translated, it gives CASSLLSGTGAPEREKLFF.